This entry lists 19 T cell receptor beta chains sequenced from one sample in a study of blood T cell repertoires in COVID-19. Profiled with immunoSEQ multiplex PCR; TCRdb holds only in-frame clones, not every one. The sample yields more than 350,000 clones, 75% to 90% seen once. Sequenced material: PBMCs or T cells enriched from blood (not recorded which). The receptors were gathered from a man younger than 35 who had recovered from COVID-19.

About this clone itself: This specimen includes other DNA sequences encoding the same CDR3. The chain is built from TRBV9 and TRBJ2-2; D unclear. CDR1 and CDR2 (germline): SGDLS, YYNGEE. The CDR3 is 12 residues long. Trimming stripped 0 bases from V and 5 bases from J, with 2 bases between. DNA of the CDR3: TGTGCCAGCAGCGTAGCTACCGGGGAGCTGTTTTTT. The encoded protein is CASSVATGELFF.

This chain links TRBV4-3 with TRBJ2-1; D is ambiguous. The V and J ends lost 0 bases and 5 bases respectively, with 11 bases between them. The CDR3 has 15 amino acids. Germline loops: CDR1 LGHNA, CDR2 YSLEER. CDR3 in DNA: TGCGCCAGCAGCCAAGATCGGTACCCCGACAATGAGCAGTTCTTC. Its translation is CASSQDRYPDNEQFF.

The chain has TRBV15 and TRBJ2-3; D unclear. The germline V gene has CDR1 LNHNV and CDR2 YYDKDF (reference sequence). Trimming left V 3 bases short and J 2 bases short, with 15 bases between. This CDR3 spans 16 amino acids. The CDR3 DNA reads as TGTGCCACCAGCAGTGGTTTCTATCCTGACACAGATACGCAGTATTTT. It encodes CATSSGFYPDTDTQYF.

J is TRBJ2-1 and V is TRBV19, with 7 positions matching TRBD2. Trimming removed 0 bases from V and 2 bases from J; junction bases left unmatched: 4. CDR3 length: 16 amino acids. Germline values: CDR1 LNHDA, CDR2 SQIVND (reference sequence). For the CDR3, the DNA is TGTGCCAGTAGTATAGAGGGGCGGGGGACCTACAATGAGCAGTTCTTC. Amino acids: CASSIEGRGTYNEQFF.

The J gene is TRBJ2-3, the V gene TRBV9; D is unresolved. The V and J ends lost 7 bases and 2 bases respectively, with 5 bases between them. CDR1 SGDLS and CDR2 YYNGEE come from the germline V gene. This CDR3 has 11 amino acids. In DNA form, the CDR3 reads TGTGCCAGCTCAAACACAGATACGCAGTATTTT. It codes for CASSNTDTQYF.

The chain combines TRBV5-8 with TRBJ1-4; D possibly corresponds to TRBD1 (6 bases). There are 13 residues in the CDR3. Germline V gene lookup returns CDR1 SGHTS and CDR2 YDEGEE. V was clipped by 2 bases and J by 5 bases, with 7 bases between them. CDR3 sequence (DNA): TGTGCCAGCAGCTTACAGGGAAATGAAAAACTGTTTTTT. Its protein product is CASSLQGNEKLFF.

The V gene is TRBV7-7, the J gene TRBJ2-7; a weak D match, TRBD1 (6 bases). The CDR3 consists of 15 residues. The V end was cut by 5 bases, the J end by 4 bases, with 18 bases between. Per germline, CDR1 SSHAT and CDR2 FNYEAQ (reference sequence). In DNA, the CDR3 is TGTGCCAGCAGCGACCCGAACAGGGTGAAATACGAGCAGTACTTC. This translates into CASSDPNRVKYEQYF.

The gene calls are TRBV6-5 and TRBJ1-2; D not certain. This CDR3 spans 15 amino acids. Per the germline V gene, CDR1 is MNHEY and CDR2 is SVGAGI. V lost 6 bases, J lost 4 bases, and 18 bases lay in between. The CDR3 reads CASSNEGRAGYGYTF. The CDR3 nucleotides read TGTGCCAGCAGCAACGAGGGTAGGGCTGGCTATGGCTACACCTTC.

J is TRBJ2-1 and V is TRBV27; D may be TRBD2 (7 bases). CDR1 MNHEY and CDR2 SMNVEV come from the germline V gene (reference sequence). The CDR3 is 13 residues long. Trimming stripped 6 bases from V and 7 bases from J, with 13 bases between. For the CDR3, the DNA is TGTGCCAGCAGAGGACTAGACAGGAATGAGCAGTTCTTC. It is translated as CASRGLDRNEQFF.

V and J are TRBV5-4 and TRBJ1-3, with 7 positions matching TRBD1. The CDR3 sequence is 16 residues long. Germline CDR1 and CDR2: SGHNT and YYREEE (reference sequence). The V segment lost 4 bases and the J segment 3 bases; nucleotides outside the gene matches: 10. CDR3 DNA sequence: TGTGCCAGCAGCAGACAAACAGGGGATTTTGGAAACACCATATATTTT. It translates to CASSRQTGDFGNTIYF.

The chain employs TRBV27 and TRBJ2-1; 7 bases match TRBD2. The germline CDR1 and CDR2 sequences are MNHEY and SMNVEV (reference sequence). J lost 3 bases, V lost 7 bases, and 12 bases had no gene match. The CDR3 consists of 16 residues. CDR3 region: CASTLTIAGGYNEQFF. The CDR3 region has the DNA TGTGCCAGCACTCTTACGATAGCGGGTGGCTACAATGAGCAGTTCTTC.

This clone was counted once. The chain recombines TRBV4-3 with TRBJ2-7; D gene uncertain. Trimming pared 0 bases from V and 3 bases from J, leaving 12 bases between. The CDR3 totals 15 residues. Germline V gene sequence: CDR1 LGHNA, CDR2 YSLEER. CDR3 DNA sequence: TGCGCCAGCAGCCAAGAATTCAAATACAGCTACGAGCAGTACTTC. This sequence encodes CASSQEFKYSYEQYF.

The genes are TRBV19 and TRBJ2-3, with TRBD1 matching over 10 bases. The germline V gene encodes CDR1 LNHDA and CDR2 SQIVND (reference sequence). The junction had 5 bases not matched to a gene; V was cut back by 5 bases and J by 3 bases. This CDR3 contains 15 residues. Here the CDR3 DNA reads TGTGCCAGTAGTCCGGGACAGGGGCTAACAGATACGCAGTATTTT. This encodes CASSPGQGLTDTQYF.

This sequence joins TRBV27 and TRBJ2-2; 11 nucleotides align to TRBD2. Germline loops: CDR1 MNHEY, CDR2 SMNVEV (reference sequence). The V gene end was trimmed by 8 bases and the J gene end by 6 bases; junction bases not matched to a gene: 2. The CDR3 spans 13 residues. CDR3 DNA sequence: TGTGCCAGCGGGACTAGCGGTCCCGGGGAGCTGTTTTTT. Translated, it gives CASGTSGPGELFF.

The chain has TRBV6-5 and TRBJ1-2, with no clear D. CDR1 MNHEY and CDR2 SVGAGI come from the germline V gene. The CDR3 is 13 amino acids. Trimming pared 8 bases from V and 4 bases from J, leaving 14 bases between. The CDR3 loop reads CASETETTYGYTF. Here the CDR3 DNA reads TGTGCCAGCGAGACGGAGACTACCTATGGCTACACCTTC.

This chain links TRBV28 with TRBJ1-2; tentatively, D is TRBD1 (5 bases). V was trimmed by 4 bases and J by 5 bases, leaving 20 bases between them. This CDR3 is built from 16 residues. CDR1 is MDHEN and CDR2 is SYDVKM in the germline V gene. The CDR3 protein is CASSSRGTPTGYGYTF. CDR3 sequence (DNA): TGTGCCAGCAGTTCTCGCGGGACTCCTACTGGGTATGGCTACACCTTC.

This clone was found once. The chain employs TRBV11-2 and TRBJ2-7; 7 bases align to TRBD2. Unmatched junction bases numbered 9, after V lost 4 bases and J lost 6 bases. Germline V gives CDR1 SGHAT, CDR2 FQNNGV. This CDR3 is built from 14 residues. The CDR3 reads CASSSPGLGGEQYF. The CDR3 nucleotides are TGTGCCAGCAGCTCCCCCGGACTAGGCGGCGAGCAGTACTTC.

V and J are TRBV3-1 (or the pseudogene TRBV3-2) and TRBJ1-6; D call uncertain. Looked up from germline, CDR1 is LGHDT and CDR2 is YNNKEL (reference sequence). Trimming shortened V by 1 base and J by 5 bases, and 6 bases separated the two germline ends. The CDR3 spans 14 residues. The DNA of the CDR3 is TGTGCCAGCAGCCAAGGAGGGAATAATTCACCCCTCCACTTT. Its translation: CASSQGGNNSPLHF.

This clone showed up just once. The V and J genes are TRBV18 and TRBJ2-1, with D possibly being TRBD1 (6 bases). V lost 3 bases, J lost 5 bases, and 20 bases lay in between. The CDR3 runs to 17 residues. The germline CDR1 and CDR2 sequences are KGHSH and LQKENI. The CDR3 DNA sequence: TGTGCCAGCTCACCGCTAAACCAGGGGCAACCAAACAATGAGCAGTTCTTC. Translation: CASSPLNQGQPNNEQFF. The whole variable domain, remainder taken from reference TRBV18 and TRBJ2-1, is NAGVMQNPRHLVRRRGQEARLRCSPMKGHSHVYWYRQLPEEGLKFMVYLQKENIIDESGMPKERFSAEFPKEGPSILRIQQVVRGDSAAYFCASSPLNQGQPNNEQFFGPGTRLTVL.